The clone carrying this TCR beta chain has a count of ten or more. The junction does not match germline at one end; this may be a read error. The CDR3 spans 14 residues. This sample stems from a study of early T cells in non-severe SARS-CoV-2 infection. TCRdb itself ran the 5' RACE reads through MiXCR, one entry per CDR3 protein. This sample has 30,000 or so distinct CDR3 sequences, with about 6% found just once. The chain uses TRBV12-3 or TRBV12-4 and TRBJ1-2; 7 positions agree with TRBD1. This TCR came from an adult who was a healthcare worker with PCR-confirmed SARS-CoV-2 infection or an uninfected control (not recorded which). The specimen sequenced was whole blood. The chain's CDR3 is CASSLAGQSYGYTF. DNA for the CDR3: TGTGCCAGCAGTCTAGCGGGACAGAGCTATGGCTACACCTTC.